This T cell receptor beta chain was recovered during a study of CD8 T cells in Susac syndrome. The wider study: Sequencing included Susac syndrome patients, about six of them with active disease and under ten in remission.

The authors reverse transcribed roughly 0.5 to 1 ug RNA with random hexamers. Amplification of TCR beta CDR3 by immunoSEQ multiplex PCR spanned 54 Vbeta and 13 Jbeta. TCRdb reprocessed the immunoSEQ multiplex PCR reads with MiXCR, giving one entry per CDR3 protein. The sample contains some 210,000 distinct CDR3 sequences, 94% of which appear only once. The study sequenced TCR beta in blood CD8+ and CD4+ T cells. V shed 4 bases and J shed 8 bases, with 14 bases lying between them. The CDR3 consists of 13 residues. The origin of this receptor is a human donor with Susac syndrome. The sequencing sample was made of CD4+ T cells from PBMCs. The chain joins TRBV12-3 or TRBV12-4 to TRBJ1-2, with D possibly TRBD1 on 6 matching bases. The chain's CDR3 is CASSWSAGAGYTF. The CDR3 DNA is TGTGCCAGCAGTTGGAGCGCAGGGGCCGGCTACACCTTC.